This T cell receptor beta chain was sequenced for a study of control samples from healthy donors and cancer patients. TCRdb keeps only in-frame clones here, not all; method: immunoSEQ multiplex PCR. The sample contains about 130,000 clones, just under 95% of which appear only once. The sample was PBMCs. The TCR originated in a man aged 55 to 70 with colorectal cancer.

CDR3: CASSLSPLGTGELFF. In DNA, the CDR3 is TGTGCCAGCAGCTTAAGTCCCCTGGGAACCGGGGAGCTGTTTTTT. The chain links TRBV11-3 to TRBJ2-2; D unresolved. Trimming pared 2 bases from V and 5 bases from J, leaving 12 bases between. Germline-derived CDR1 and CDR2 are SGHNT and YENEEA. The CDR3 runs 15 residues.